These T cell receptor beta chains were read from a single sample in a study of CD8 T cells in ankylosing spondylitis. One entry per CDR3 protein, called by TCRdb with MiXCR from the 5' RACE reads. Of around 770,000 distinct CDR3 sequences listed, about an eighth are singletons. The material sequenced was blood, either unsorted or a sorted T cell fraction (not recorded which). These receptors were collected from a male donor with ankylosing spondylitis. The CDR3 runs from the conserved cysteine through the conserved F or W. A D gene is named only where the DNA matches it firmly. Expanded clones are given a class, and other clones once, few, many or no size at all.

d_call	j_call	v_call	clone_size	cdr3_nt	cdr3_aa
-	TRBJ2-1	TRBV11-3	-	TGTGCCAGCAGCTCCAGCGGCGACAATGAGCAGTTCTTC	CASSSSGDNEQFF
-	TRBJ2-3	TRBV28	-	TGTGCCAGCAGTGGGGGAGCCTGGCGAGATACGCAGTATTTT	CASSGGAWRDTQYF
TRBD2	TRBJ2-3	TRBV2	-	TGTGCCAGCAGTGCTCGGCGGGGGAAAGATACGCAGTATTTT	CASSARRGKDTQYF
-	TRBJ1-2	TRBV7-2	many	TGTGCCAGCAGCTTAGGGAACCTTTGGTACACCTTC	CASSLGNLWYTF
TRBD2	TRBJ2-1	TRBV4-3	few	TGCGCCAGCAGCCAAGGGGCTAGCGGGGGTGGAGAGCAGTTCTTC	CASSQGASGGGEQFF
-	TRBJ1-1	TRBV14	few	TGTGCCAGCAGCTCCGGACAGACCCATTCCTTT	CASSSGQTHSF
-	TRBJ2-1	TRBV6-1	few	TGTGCCAGCAGACCGGCCGTATCCTACAATGAGCAGTTCTTC	CASRPAVSYNEQFF
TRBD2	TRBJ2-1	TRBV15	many	TGTGCCACCAGCGGGACTAGCTCCTACAATGAGCAGTTCTTC	CATSGTSSYNEQFF
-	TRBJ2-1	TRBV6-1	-	TGTGCCAGCAGTGGATGGCGAGGGGGAAGCTCCTACAATGAGCAGTTCTTC	CASSGWRGGSSYNEQFF
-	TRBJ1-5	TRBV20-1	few	TGCAGTGCTAGAGATATGAGACGGATCAATCAGCCCCAGCATTTT	CSARDMRRINQPQHF
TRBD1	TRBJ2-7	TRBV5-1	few	TGCGCCAGCAGTTCCGACAGGGGGCCTCTTAAGCAGTACTTC	CASSSDRGPLKQYF
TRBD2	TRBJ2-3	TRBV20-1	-	TGCAGTGCTAGAGCTGTGACTAGCGGGGACCCCAGGGATACGCAGTATTTT	CSARAVTSGDPRDTQYF
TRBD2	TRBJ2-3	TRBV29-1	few	TGCAGCGTTAGGAGCGGGGGGGCCCCAGATACGCAGTATTTT	CSVRSGGAPDTQYF
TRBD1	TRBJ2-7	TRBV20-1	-	TGCAGTGCCCAAATTGGACAGGGGGCATACTACGAGCAGTACTTC	CSAQIGQGAYYEQYF
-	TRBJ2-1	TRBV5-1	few	TGCGCCAGCAGCGCCCAAGATAGGGGTGAGCAGTTCTTC	CASSAQDRGEQFF
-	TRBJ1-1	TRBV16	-	TGTGCCAGCAGCGCGGTAGGGGCTATAAACGCTGAAGCTTTCTTT	CASSAVGAINAEAFF